This TCR beta chain was recovered during a study of beta chain features in type 1 diabetes. General study findings and limits: When VDJ junctions were examined, type 1 diabetes patients showed fewer insertions and more deletions. Within each of all four CD4+ subsets, Type 1 diabetes patients had TCRB CDR3s that were moderately but significantly shorter.

This clone was found a few times. Its antigen is unidentified. This CDR3 region has 12 residues. CDR1 is SGHRS, CDR2 YFSETQ, per germline. V was clipped by 3 bases and J by 0 bases, with 4 bases between them. It was via CD45RO/CCR7/CD25/CD127/CD95/CD27 that CD4+ naive, central memory, regulatory and stem cell-like memory cells were sorted. What was sequenced were expressed TCRB transcripts, since all of the isolated RNA had been reverse transcribed. TCRdb's table, derived via immunoSEQ multiplex PCR, lists solely in-frame clones and lacks some. The repertoire holds around 180,000 clones, with 7.8% as singletons.

This receptor was obtained from a woman aged 35 to 49 with type 1 diabetes. The source material was central memory CD4+ T cells from blood. The V and J genes are TRBV5-1 and TRBJ2-7; D gene ambiguous. As DNA, the CDR3 is TGCGCCAGCAGCTCGAGCTCCTACGAGCAGTACTTC. This translates into CASSSSSYEQYF.